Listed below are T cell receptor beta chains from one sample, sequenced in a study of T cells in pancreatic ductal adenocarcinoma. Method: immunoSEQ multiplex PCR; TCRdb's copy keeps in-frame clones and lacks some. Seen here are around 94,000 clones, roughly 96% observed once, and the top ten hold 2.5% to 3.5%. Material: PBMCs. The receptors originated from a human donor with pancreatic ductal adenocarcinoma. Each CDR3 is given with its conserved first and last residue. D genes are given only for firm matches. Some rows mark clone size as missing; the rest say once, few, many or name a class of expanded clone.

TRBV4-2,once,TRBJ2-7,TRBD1,TGTGCCAGCAGACGCGACAGGGAACCCTACGAGCAGTACTTC,CASRRDREPYEQYF
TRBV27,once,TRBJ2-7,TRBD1,TGTGCCACCAGGGGGACAGGGATCCACGAGCAGTACTTC,CATRGTGIHEQYF
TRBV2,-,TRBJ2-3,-,TGTGCCAGCAAGGGGGAAGGTTATGCAGATACGCAGTATTTT,CASKGEGYADTQYF
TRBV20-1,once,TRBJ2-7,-,TGCAGTGCTAGTTTGTATTACGAGCAGTACTTC,CSASLYYEQYF
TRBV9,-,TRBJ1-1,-,TGTGCCAGCAGCGTAGCGGGGAGCACTGAAGCTTTCTTT,CASSVAGSTEAFF
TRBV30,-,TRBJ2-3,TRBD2,TGTGCCTGGAGGAGAGGGACTAGCGTATGGGATACGCAGTATTTT,CAWRRGTSVWDTQYF
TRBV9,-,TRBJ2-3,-,TGTGCCAGCAGCGCCGGAGTTAGCACAGATACGCAGTATTTT,CASSAGVSTDTQYF
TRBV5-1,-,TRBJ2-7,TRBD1,TGCGCCAGCAGCTTTGGGACAGGGAGCTCCTACGAGCAGTACTTC,CASSFGTGSSYEQYF
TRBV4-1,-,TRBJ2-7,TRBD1,TGCGCCAGCGCTACCCCCGGGACAGGGCCCTACGAGCAGTACTTC,CASATPGTGPYEQYF
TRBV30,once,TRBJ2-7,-,TGTGCCTGGACCCGCCCCGGAGTCTACGAGCAGTACTTC,CAWTRPGVYEQYF
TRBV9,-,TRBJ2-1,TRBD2,TGTGCCAGCACCCCCCCGGGACTAGCGTCCCGCCAGTTCTTC,CASTPPGLASRQFF
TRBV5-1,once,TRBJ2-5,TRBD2,TGCGCCAGCAGCTTGGCCCACGGCGGGGGCCAAGAGACCCAGTACTTC,CASSLAHGGGQETQYF
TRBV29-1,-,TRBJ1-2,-,TGCAGCGTTCAGAACTATGGCTACACCTTC,CSVQNYGYTF
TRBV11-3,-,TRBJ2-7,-,TGTGCCAGCAGCCCACAGGACCCTTCCTACGAGCAGTACTTC,CASSPQDPSYEQYF
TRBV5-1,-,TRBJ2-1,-,TGCGCCAGCAGCTTTGGGACATTTAACGGGAATGAGCAGTTCTTC,CASSFGTFNGNEQFF
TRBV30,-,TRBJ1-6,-,TGTGCCTTTTCGAGGCAAGATAATTCACCCCTCCACTTT,CAFSRQDNSPLHF
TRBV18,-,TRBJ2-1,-,TGTGCCAGCTCACGGGTCGGGGATGGGACCTACAATGAGCAGTTCTTC,CASSRVGDGTYNEQFF
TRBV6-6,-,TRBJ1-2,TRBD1,TGTGCCAGCAGTAGACAGGGGGTAGAAGGCTACACCTTC,CASSRQGVEGYTF
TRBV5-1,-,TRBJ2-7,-,TGCGCCAGCAGCTTACTCCCTCCTGCAGTTTCAGGGTCCTACGAGCAGTACTTC,CASSLLPPAVSGSYEQYF
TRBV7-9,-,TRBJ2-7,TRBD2,TGTGCCAGCAGCTTATTTCCTAGCGGGAGTGCCTACGAGCAGTACTTC,CASSLFPSGSAYEQYF
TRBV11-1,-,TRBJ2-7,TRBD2,TGTGCCAGCAGCATCTCTAGCGGGAGCGGCTACGAGCAGTACTTC,CASSISSGSGYEQYF
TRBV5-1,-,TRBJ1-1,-,TGCGCCAGCAGCTTAGGGGCAGCGAACACTGAAGCTTTCTTT,CASSLGAANTEAFF
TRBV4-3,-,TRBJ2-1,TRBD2,TGCGCCAGCAGCCAAGATTCTGTCGGGAGGGCTTCCAATGAGCAGTTCTTC,CASSQDSVGRASNEQFF
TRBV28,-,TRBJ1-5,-,TGTGCCAGCAGTTACCCCGCCGCCGCCAGGGATCAGCCCCAGCATTTT,CASSYPAAARDQPQHF
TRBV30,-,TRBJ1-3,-,TGTGCCGCGGAGAGGGGGTTCGGAAACACCATATATTTT,CAAERGFGNTIYF
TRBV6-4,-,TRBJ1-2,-,TGTGCCAGCAGGGCGGGCATAGGATCTTATGGCTACACCTTC,CASRAGIGSYGYTF
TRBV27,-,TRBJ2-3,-,TGTGCCAGCAACCGAACAGGCGGTCTTAGCACAGATACGCAGTATTTT,CASNRTGGLSTDTQYF
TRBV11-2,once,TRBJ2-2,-,TGTGCCAGCAGCTTAGATAGGGGGACCGGGGAGCTGTTTTTT,CASSLDRGTGELFF
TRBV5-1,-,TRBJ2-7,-,TGCGCCAGCAGCTTTCACACAACCTACGAGCAGTACTTC,CASSFHTTYEQYF
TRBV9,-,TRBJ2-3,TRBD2,TGTGCCAGCAGCATGCGGGGGGATACGCAGTATTTT,CASSMRGDTQYF
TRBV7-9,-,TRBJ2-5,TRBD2,TGTGCCAGCAGCTTAGTATCCACTGGCGGGAGGCTCCAAGAGACCCAGTACTTC,CASSLVSTGGRLQETQYF
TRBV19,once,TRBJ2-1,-,TGTGCCAGTAGACCCGGAACGGGGGCCTACAATGAGCAGTTCTTC,CASRPGTGAYNEQFF
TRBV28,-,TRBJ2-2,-,TGTGCCAGCAGAAACACGAACACCGGGGAGCTGTTTTTT,CASRNTNTGELFF
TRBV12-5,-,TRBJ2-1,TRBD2,TGTGCTAGTGGTTTGGATATCGGGCTAGCGGGAGGGCCGGGTGAGCAGTTCTTC,CASGLDIGLAGGPGEQFF